This entry features one T cell receptor (beta chain) sequence. The PCR contained 60 Vbeta and 13 Jbeta primers. Here immunoSEQ multiplex PCR was the method, and the copy in TCRdb shows in-frame clones only, minus some. The listing contains some 42,000 clones. The sample comes from a study of cytomegalovirus exposure and HLA in healthy donors. The CDR3 covers 14 residues. The trim removed 5 bases at V and 7 bases at J, leaving 6 bases unmatched. Germline V CDR1 and CDR2: SGDLS, YYNGEE. The specimen was PBMCs. The receptor was isolated from a man younger than 45 in good health and CMV-seronegative. The J gene is TRBJ1-6, the V gene TRBV9; 7 nucleotides agree with TRBD1. CDR3: CASRTGTDNSPLHF. The CDR3 region has the DNA TGTGCCAGCAGGACTGGGACAGACAATTCACCCCTCCACTTT. The whole variable domain, filled in from reference TRBV9 and TRBJ1-6, reads DSGVTQTPKHLITATGQRVTLRCSPRSGDLSVYWYQQSLDQGLQFLIQYYNGEERAKGNILERFSAQQFPDLHSELNLSSLELGDSALYFCASRTGTDNSPLHFGNGTRLTVT.